This TCR beta chain was sequenced in a study of blood T cells in healthy people across ages (dated by TCRdb to the mid-2010s). With respect to the entire study: Template switching captured roughly one uniquely barcoded TCR beta cDNA molecule per two T cells in model experiments. Age-related changes in TCR beta repertoire diversity were measured in the study by deep sequencing normalized with unique cDNA molecular identifiers. For two donors (one aged 18 to 30 and one aged 80 or older), the study analyzed two additional independent replicas of 1 million unique cDNA reads from the same blood draw. To avoid experimental bias, donors of different ages were spread randomly across the sequencing lanes. Four age groups were formed from the donors: young (average around 15 years), middle-aged (approximately 40), aged (under 70) and long-lived (less than 85).

At the junction V is shortened by 0 bases and J by 4 bases, with 11 bases in between. The germline V gene (reference sequence) yields SGHKS for CDR1 and YYEKEE for CDR2. Including cysteine and phenylalanine, the CDR3 has 14 amino acids. CDR3 DNA only is kept here, 42 bases in frame from base 1. The roughly 39 donors, aged roughly 6 to 95 years, were systemically healthy Caucasian individuals from Russia. Around 9.9 milliliters of peripheral blood were collected from each donor into EDTA-treated Vacutainer tubes. PBMCs were isolated by Ficoll-Paque density-gradient centrifugation, with at least 6 million obtained per sample. Trizol reagent was used to extract total RNA from PBMCs, with at least 5 micrograms per sample. For every donor, flow cytometry on a PBMC aliquot measured the percentage of naive CD45RAhigh/CD27high T cells. Paper-wide results and their limitations: Observed TCR beta diversity per million T cells fell roughly linearly with age, and a significant reduction was already apparent by age roughly 40. Bulk unsorted PBMC profiling prevented conclusive comparison of naive and antigen-experienced compartments. The CMV infection status of donors was not known, potentially confounding age-related changes in expanded clonotypes. Estimates of total diversity based on one million sequenced T cells were considered lower bounds and underestimates. Observed TCR beta diversity correlated strongly with the percentage of naive T cells measured by flow cytometry. Compared with the aged group, the long-lived group had more naive CD4+ T cells, fewer expanded clones and increased TCR diversity, suggesting age selection.

The library was made by 5' RACE. This sample was sequenced with an Illumina HiSeq 2500. A second PCR of about 7 to 12 cycles was performed with a sample-barcoded 5' primer and a J-beta primer mix. A unique molecular identifier was introduced onto each TCR beta cDNA molecule by a template-switch 5' adaptor carrying 12 random nucleotides. Each sample yielded at least 2.5 million CDR3-containing paired-end reads. First-strand cDNA synthesis was performed from all RNA using the Mint cDNA synthesis kit, with priming by a TRBC-specific oligonucleotide. All cDNA was treated with uracil-DNA glycosylase and then went through a first 18-cycle PCR with the universal primers M1SS and BC2_uni_R. Processing in the source paper ran as follows. Normalization of each sample was performed by random selection of 1 million high-quality reads, each carrying a distinct molecular identifier. Reads sharing molecular identifiers were discarded rather than binned into consensus sequences. MiTCR, with a Q25 quality threshold and the strictest error-elimination algorithm, was used for CDR3 identification, clonotype clustering and error correction. A nonparametric unseen species model with Euler transformation was used to estimate lower-bound total TCR beta diversity. The public reads were quality trimmed at Q25 with fastp and then assembled into clones with MiXCR by TCRdb, keeping productive beta chains. Records with the same CDR3 protein are collapsed into one entry carrying the most frequent genes and DNA. TCRdb's processing, not the authors', yielded these V and J calls. Counted in this sample were roughly 900,000 distinct CDR3 sequences; about 30% of them appeared once. The ten largest account for roughly 17% of the sample.

The sample holds many counts of this clonotype. The antigen it binds to is not known. No base quality information exists; no much larger clone differs at one position. The receptor comes from a woman older than 75 in good health. Sequenced: blood. The rearranged chain carries TRBV5-5 and TRBJ2-7, and perhaps TRBD1 as D gene, on 6 matching bases. The CDR3 sequence is CASSLGRGGYEQYF. The nucleotide sequence is TGTGCCAGCAGCTTGGGCAGGGGCGGGTACGAGCAGTACTTC.